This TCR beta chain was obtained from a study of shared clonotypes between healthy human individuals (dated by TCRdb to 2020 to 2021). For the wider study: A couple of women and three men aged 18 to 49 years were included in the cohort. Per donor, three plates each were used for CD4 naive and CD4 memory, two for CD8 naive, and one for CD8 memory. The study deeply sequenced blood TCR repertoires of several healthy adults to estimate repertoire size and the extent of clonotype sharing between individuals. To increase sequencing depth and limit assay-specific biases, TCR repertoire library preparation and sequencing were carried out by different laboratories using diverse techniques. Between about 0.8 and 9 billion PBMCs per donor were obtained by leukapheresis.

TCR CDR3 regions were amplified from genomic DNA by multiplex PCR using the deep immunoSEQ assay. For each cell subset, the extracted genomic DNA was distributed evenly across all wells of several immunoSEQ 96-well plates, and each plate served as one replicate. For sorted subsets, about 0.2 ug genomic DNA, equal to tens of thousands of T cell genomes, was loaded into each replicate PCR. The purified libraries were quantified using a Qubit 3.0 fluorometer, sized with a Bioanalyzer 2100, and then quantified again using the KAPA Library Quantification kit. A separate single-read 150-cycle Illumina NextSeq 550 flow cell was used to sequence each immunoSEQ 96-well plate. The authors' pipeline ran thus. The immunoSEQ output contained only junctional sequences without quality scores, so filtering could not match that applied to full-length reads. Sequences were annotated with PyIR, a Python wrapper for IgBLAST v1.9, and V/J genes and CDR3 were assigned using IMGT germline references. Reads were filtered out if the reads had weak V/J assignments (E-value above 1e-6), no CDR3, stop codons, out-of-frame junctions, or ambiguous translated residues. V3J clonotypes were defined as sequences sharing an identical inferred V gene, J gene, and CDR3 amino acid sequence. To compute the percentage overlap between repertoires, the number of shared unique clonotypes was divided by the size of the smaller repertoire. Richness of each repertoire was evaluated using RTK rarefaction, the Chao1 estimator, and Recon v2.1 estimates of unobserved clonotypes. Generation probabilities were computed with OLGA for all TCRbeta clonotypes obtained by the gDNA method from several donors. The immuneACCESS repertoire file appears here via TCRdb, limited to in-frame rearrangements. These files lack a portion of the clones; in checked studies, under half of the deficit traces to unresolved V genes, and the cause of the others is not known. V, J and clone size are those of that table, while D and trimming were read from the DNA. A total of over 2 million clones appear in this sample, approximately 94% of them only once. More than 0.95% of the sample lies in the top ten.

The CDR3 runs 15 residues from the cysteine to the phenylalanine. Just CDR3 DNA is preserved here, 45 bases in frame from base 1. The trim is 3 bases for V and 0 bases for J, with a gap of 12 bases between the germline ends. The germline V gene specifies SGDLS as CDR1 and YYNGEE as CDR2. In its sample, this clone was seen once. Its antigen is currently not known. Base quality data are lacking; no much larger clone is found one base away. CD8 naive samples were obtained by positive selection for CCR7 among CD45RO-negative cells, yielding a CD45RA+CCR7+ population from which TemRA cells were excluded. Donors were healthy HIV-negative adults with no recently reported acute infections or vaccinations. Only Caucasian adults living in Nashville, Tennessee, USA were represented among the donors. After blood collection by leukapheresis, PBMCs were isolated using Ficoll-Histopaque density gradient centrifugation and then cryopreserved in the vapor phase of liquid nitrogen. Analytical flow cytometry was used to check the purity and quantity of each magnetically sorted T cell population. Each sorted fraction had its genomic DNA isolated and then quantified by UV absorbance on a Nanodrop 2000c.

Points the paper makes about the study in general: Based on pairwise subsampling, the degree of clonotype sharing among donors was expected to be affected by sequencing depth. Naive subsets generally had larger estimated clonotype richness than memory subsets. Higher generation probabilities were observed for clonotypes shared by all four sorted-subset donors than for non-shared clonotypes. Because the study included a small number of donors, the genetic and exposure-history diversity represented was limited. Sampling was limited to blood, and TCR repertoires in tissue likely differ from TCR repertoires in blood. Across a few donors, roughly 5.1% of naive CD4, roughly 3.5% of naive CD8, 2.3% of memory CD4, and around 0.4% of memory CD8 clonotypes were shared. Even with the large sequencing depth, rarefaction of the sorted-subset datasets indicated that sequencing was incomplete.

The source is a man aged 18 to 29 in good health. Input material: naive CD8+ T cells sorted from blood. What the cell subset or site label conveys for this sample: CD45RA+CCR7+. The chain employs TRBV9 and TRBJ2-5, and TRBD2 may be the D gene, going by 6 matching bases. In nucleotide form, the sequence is TGTGCCAGCAGCGCCAGGCGGGAAGACCAAGAGACCCAGTACTTC. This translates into CASSARREDQETQYF.